This record covers a single T cell receptor (beta chain). No antigen is known for it. Deep-level settings were used for running the assay. The method was immunoSEQ multiplex PCR; TCRdb's version includes in-frame clones alone and lacks a portion of them. Of roughly 2 million clones in the sample, approximately 94% were seen once. This record belongs to a study of shared clonotypes between healthy human individuals. Healthy HIV-negative adults without recent acute infections or vaccinations served as donors. Study findings and constraints: Since donors were few, the genetic and exposure-history diversity represented was limited. Non-shared clonotypes showed lower generation probabilities than clonotypes common to all four donors.

The junction had 10 bases not matched to a gene; V was cut back by 4 bases and J by 2 bases. Per germline, CDR1 KGHSH and CDR2 LQKENI. The CDR3 sequence is 16 residues long. Material: naive CD4+ T cells sorted from blood. Noted subset: CD45RA+ positively selected. The chain combines TRBV18 with TRBJ2-7; 8 bases fit TRBD1. The clonotype was recovered from a man aged 18-30 years in good health. As DNA, the CDR3 is TGTGCCAGCTCACAGGGACAGGCCCAAGGCGCCTACGAGCAGTACTTC. It codes for CASSQGQAQGAYEQYF.